The source of this TCR beta chain is a study of CD8 T cells in ankylosing spondylitis. CDR1 SGHTA and CDR2 FQGNSA come from the germline V gene. This CDR3 is 13 amino acids long. Trimming cost V 11 bases and J 7 bases, with 21 bases left between them. TCRdb called the 5' RACE reads again in MiXCR, with one record for every CDR3 protein. This table holds 240,000 or so distinct CDR3 sequences, 9.5% to 12% found once. At least ten counts were recorded for this clonotype. This receptor was taken from a male donor with ankylosing spondylitis or in good health (not recorded which). The specimen sequenced was blood, either unsorted or a sorted T cell fraction (not recorded which). The chain joins TRBV7-2 to TRBJ2-7, with D tentatively TRBD1 or TRBD2 (6 bases each). The CDR3 nucleotides are TGTGCCTTGCCCAGGGGACTCTCCCTAGAGCAGTACTTC. It yields the protein CALPRGLSLEQYF.